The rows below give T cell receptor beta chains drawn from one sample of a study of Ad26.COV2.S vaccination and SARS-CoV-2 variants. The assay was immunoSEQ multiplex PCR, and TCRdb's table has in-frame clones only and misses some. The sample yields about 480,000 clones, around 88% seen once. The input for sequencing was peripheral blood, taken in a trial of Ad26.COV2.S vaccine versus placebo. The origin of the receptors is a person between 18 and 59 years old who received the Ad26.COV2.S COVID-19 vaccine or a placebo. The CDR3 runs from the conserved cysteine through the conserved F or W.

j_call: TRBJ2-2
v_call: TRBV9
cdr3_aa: CASSLPGGELFF

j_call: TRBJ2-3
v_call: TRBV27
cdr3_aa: CASSFIGLAGGTDTQYF

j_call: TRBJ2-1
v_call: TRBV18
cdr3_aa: CASSPANEQFF

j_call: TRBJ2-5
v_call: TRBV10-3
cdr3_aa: CAISAGPRGETQYF

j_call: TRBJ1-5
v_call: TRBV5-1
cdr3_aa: CASSLAPGGISNQPQHF

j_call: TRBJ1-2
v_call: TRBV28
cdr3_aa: CASSTPQWGYGYTF

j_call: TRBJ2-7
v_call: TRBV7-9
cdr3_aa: CASSFTYEQYF

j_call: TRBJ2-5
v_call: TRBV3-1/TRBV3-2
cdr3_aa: CASSQPSGRVETQYF

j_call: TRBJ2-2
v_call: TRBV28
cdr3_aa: CASTENTGELFF

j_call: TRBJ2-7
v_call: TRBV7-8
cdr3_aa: CASSSTPGLAGPPYEQYF

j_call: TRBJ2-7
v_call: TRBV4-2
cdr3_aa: CASSQESRGLNSEQYF

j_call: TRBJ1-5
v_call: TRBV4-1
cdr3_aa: CASSQPRDGSNQPQHF

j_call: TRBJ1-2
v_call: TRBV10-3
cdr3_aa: CATRVGYGYTF

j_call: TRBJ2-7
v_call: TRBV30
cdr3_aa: CAWSARRDSPHEQYF

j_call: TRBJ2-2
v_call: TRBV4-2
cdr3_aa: CASSQGANTGELFF

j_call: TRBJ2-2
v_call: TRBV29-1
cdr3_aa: CSVSELAGGTGELFF

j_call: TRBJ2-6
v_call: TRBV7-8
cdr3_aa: CASTKRGAVSSGANVLTF

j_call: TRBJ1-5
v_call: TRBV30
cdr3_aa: CAWSVSGRGGNQPQHF

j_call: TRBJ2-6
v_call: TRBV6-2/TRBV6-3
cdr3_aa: CASSYYSGAGANVLTF

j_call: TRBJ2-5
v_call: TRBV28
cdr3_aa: CASSFSGGQETQYF

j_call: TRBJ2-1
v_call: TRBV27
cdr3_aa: CASSLWVPASGSPRNEQFF

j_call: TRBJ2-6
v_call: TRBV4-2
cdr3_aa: CASSPNWRGGVSGANVLTF

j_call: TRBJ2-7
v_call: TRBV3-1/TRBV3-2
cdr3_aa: CASSQEEGIGEQYF

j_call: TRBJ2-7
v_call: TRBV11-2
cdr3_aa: CASSLDSGRNFYEQYF

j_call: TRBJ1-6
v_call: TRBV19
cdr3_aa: CASSPTGQPNSPLHF

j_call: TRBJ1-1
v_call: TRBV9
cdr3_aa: CASSVLGGYTEAFF

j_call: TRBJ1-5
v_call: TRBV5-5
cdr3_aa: CASSIHPGVNQPQHF

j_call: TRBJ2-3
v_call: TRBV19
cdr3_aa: CASAEGRGGDTQYF

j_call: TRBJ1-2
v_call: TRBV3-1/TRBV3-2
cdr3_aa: CASSQSVDAGGYTF

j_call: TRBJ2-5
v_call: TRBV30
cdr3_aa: CAWSRGGVAGGPAQYF

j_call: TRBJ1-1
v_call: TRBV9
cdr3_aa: CASSVGGGGSAFF

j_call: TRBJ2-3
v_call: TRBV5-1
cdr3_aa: CASRSTADTQYF

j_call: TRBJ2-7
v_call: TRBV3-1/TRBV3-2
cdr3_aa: CASSQRPLVAGTYEQYF

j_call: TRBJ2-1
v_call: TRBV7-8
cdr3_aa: CASSLDLLRSSYNEQFF

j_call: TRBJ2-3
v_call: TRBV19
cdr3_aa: CASRDRGTDTQYF

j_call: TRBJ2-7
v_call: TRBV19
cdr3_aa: CASSMNHPYEQYF

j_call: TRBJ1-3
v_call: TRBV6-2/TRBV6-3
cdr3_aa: CASSRPESGNTIYF

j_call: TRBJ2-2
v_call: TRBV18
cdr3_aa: CASSRDSGITNTGELFF

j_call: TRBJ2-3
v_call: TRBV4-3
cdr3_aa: CASSQDARVYTQYF

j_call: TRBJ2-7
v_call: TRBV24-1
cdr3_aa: CATSASIGGEEYF

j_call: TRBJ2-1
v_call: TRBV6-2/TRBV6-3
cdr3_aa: CASSQSPWNEQFF

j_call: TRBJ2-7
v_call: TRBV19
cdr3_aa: CASSHTGSSYEQYF

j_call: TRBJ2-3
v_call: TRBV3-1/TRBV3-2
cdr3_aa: CATQQGGADTQYF

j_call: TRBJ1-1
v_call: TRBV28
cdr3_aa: CASRTGGIRTEAFF

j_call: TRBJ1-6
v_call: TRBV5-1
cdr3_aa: CASRQGNSPLHF

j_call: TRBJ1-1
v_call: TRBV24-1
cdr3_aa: CATSDTGGAPTEAFF

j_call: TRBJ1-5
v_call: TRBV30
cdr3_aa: CACHGGGSGNQPQHF

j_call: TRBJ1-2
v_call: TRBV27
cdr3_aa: CASSSPATSNYGYTF

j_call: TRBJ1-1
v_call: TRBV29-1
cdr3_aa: CVYTGRGKGTEAFF

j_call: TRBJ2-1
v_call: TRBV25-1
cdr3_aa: CASSKAPRENEQFF

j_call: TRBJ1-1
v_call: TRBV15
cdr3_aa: CATSRNLGAGNTEAFF